This TCR beta chain was recorded in a study of T-cell memory formation after mild COVID-19. General observations from the study: Clones contracting over day 15 to 85 were CD4/CD8 balanced, with later expanders leaning CD4+. CD4+ contracting clones were found mainly in CM and EM, and CD8+ ones in EMRA.

This clonotype was observed a handful of times. What it recognizes is unknown. Germline CDR1 LGHNA, CDR2 YSLEER. The length of the CDR3 is 18 residues. Trimming removed 0 bases from V and 8 bases from J, with 23 bases in between. TCRdb independently ran MiXCR on the 5' RACE reads; one entry per CDR3 protein. The data contain 55,000 to 70,000 distinct CDR3 sequences, around a quarter of them singletons. The clonotype originates from a man between 18 and 29 years old who had mild COVID-19 (a few samples of this study predate the infection). Cell type and time point are not known. This chain connects TRBV4-3 to TRBJ2-1; maybe TRBD2 (7 bases). Sequencing used PBMCs or a T cell subset sorted from them (not recorded which). CDR3 sequence (DNA): TGCGCCAGCAGCCAAGAGACGGGGGGCGGGGTTGGGGGCCATGAGCAGTTCTTC. As protein: CASSQETGGGVGGHEQFF.